This TCR beta chain was obtained from a study of post-analysis software for immune sequencing data. Study as a whole: Disease courses included relapsing-remitting, secondary progressive and progressive-relapsing multiple sclerosis.

Whole-study results and caveats: Patients showed TRBV5-6, TRBV5-1 and TRBV20-1 among a few TRBV segments more frequent than in controls. Same-batch preparations were strongly co-clustered by F measure. People with multiple sclerosis had a significantly lower normalized Chao1 diversity than controls did.

Germline lookup yields CDR1 SGHRS and CDR2 YFSETQ. V shed 1 base and J 2 bases; nucleotides not matched to a gene: 2. The CDR3 covers 15 residues. The sample holds many counts of this clonotype. No antigen is known for it. Unique molecular identifiers were present in the TCR beta cDNA libraries. The T cell input of roughly 0.9 to 10 million gave approximately 500,000 cDNA molecules. One entry per CDR3 protein results from TCRdb running MiXCR on the PCR reads. The sample lists 250,000 to 300,000 distinct CDR3 sequences, 35% to 45% occurring once. The sequenced material came from blood. This clonotype was obtained from a girl between 5 and 17 years old with multiple sclerosis. The chain is built from TRBV5-1 and TRBJ2-3, with 9 bases identical to TRBD2. For the CDR3, the DNA is TGCGCCAGCAGCTTGCTAGCGGGAACCACAGATACGCAGTATTTT. It translates to CASSLLAGTTDTQYF. Supplemented by reference TRBV5-1 and TRBJ2-3, the full variable domain reads KAGVTQTPRYLIKTRGQQVTLSCSPISGHRSVSWYQQTPGQGLQFLFEYFSETQRNKGNFPGRFSGRQFSNSRSEMNVSTLELGDSALYLCASSLLAGTTDTQYFGPGTRLTVL.